The clone carrying this T cell receptor beta chain was seen a handful of times. As yet, its antigen is unknown. This sample was included in a study of shared clonotypes between healthy human individuals. V lost 5 bases, J lost 0 bases, and 14 bases lay in between. Looked up from germline, CDR1 is SGHAT and CDR2 is FQNNGV. This CDR3 region has 16 residues. Each replicate PCR on the sorted subsets used roughly 200 ng DNA (around 30,000 T cell genomes). Assay used: immunoSEQ multiplex PCR; TCRdb lists only in-frame clones, some missing. The top ten clones hold roughly 1.5% of a sample with 950,000 to 1,100,000 clones, roughly 70% of them seen once. Negatively enriched CD4+ T cells were divided by CD45RA into naive and memory. Study-wide results and caveats: The naive CD4 repertoires of a handful of donors were compared, and approximately 5% of clonotypes were shared.

This chain connects TRBV11-2 to TRBJ2-1; D unclear. This clonotype originated in a man aged 18 to 30 in good health. Sequenced: memory CD4+ T cells sorted from blood. The subset: CD45RA-negative fraction. Written as DNA, the CDR3 is TGTGCCAGCAGCCTCCTCCCCGGAAGCTCCTACAATGAGCAGTTCTTC. It yields the protein CASSLLPGSSYNEQFF. The entire variable domain, with the rest obtained from reference TRBV11-2 and TRBJ2-1, is as follows: EAGVAQSPRYKIIEKRQSVAFWCNPISGHATLYWYQQILGQGPKLLIQFQNNGVVDDSQLPKDRFSAERLKGVDSTLKIQPAKLEDSAVYLCASSLLPGSSYNEQFFGPGTRLTVL.